A selection of T cell receptor beta chains follows, all from one sample in a study of blood T cell repertoires in COVID-19. Libraries were prepared by immunoSEQ multiplex PCR; TCRdb keeps only in-frame clonotypes and omits some of them. The sample contains more than 100,000 clones, roughly 80% of which appear only once. Material for sequencing was peripheral blood. The origin of the receptors is a woman aged 45-65 years with acute or convalescent COVID-19. Both conserved end residues are part of each CDR3. Fields, in order: J gene, V gene, CDR3 length, clone size, D gene, CDR3 protein, CDR3 DNA. D genes are given only for firm matches. The size entry is marked missing in some rows and otherwise reads once, few, many or a size class.

j_call: TRBJ1-3; v_call: TRBV6-1; cdr3_length: 14; clone_size: few; d_call: -; cdr3_aa: CASSEGGYGNTIYF; cdr3_nt: TGTGCCAGCAGTGAAGGAGGGTATGGAAACACCATATATTTT
j_call: TRBJ2-7; v_call: TRBV27; cdr3_length: 15; clone_size: -; d_call: TRBD2; cdr3_aa: CASRPGTILSYEQYF; cdr3_nt: TGTGCCAGCAGACCCGGGACTATACTGTCCTACGAGCAGTACTTC
j_call: TRBJ2-3; v_call: TRBV6-4; cdr3_length: 14; clone_size: -; d_call: -; cdr3_aa: CASSDSTGIGTQYF; cdr3_nt: TGTGCCAGCAGTGACTCGACGGGGATTGGTACGCAGTATTTT
j_call: TRBJ1-1; v_call: TRBV30; cdr3_length: 15; clone_size: once; d_call: TRBD1; cdr3_aa: CAWSLGDRASTEAFF; cdr3_nt: TGTGCCTGGAGTCTTGGGGACAGGGCGAGCACTGAAGCTTTCTTT
j_call: TRBJ1-5; v_call: TRBV6-5; cdr3_length: 15; clone_size: -; d_call: -; cdr3_aa: CASSYSANSNQPQHF; cdr3_nt: TGTGCCAGCAGTTACTCCGCTAATAGCAATCAGCCCCAGCATTTT
j_call: TRBJ1-4; v_call: TRBV9; cdr3_length: 14; clone_size: -; d_call: -; cdr3_aa: CASSVDTTNEKLFF; cdr3_nt: TGTGCCAGCAGCGTAGACACAACTAATGAAAAACTGTTTTTT
j_call: TRBJ1-2; v_call: TRBV12-3/TRBV12-4; cdr3_length: 13; clone_size: -; d_call: TRBD1; cdr3_aa: CASSQGADYGYTF; cdr3_nt: TGTGCCAGCAGTCAGGGGGCGGACTATGGCTACACCTTC
j_call: TRBJ1-5; v_call: TRBV19; cdr3_length: 12; clone_size: -; d_call: TRBD1; cdr3_aa: CASSPGGSSQHF; cdr3_nt: TGTGCCAGTAGTCCAGGGGGGTCCTCCCAGCATTTT
j_call: TRBJ1-2; v_call: TRBV19; cdr3_length: 17; clone_size: -; d_call: -; cdr3_aa: CASSIRGQQKSRYGYTF; cdr3_nt: TGTGCCAGTAGTATTCGAGGTCAGCAGAAAAGTCGATATGGCTACACCTTC
j_call: TRBJ1-1; v_call: TRBV6-1; cdr3_length: 13; clone_size: -; d_call: -; cdr3_aa: CASSEAGNTEAFF; cdr3_nt: TGTGCCAGCAGTGAAGCCGGGAACACTGAAGCTTTCTTT
j_call: TRBJ1-1; v_call: TRBV7-3; cdr3_length: 12; clone_size: -; d_call: -; cdr3_aa: CASSDTSVGAFF; cdr3_nt: TGTGCCAGCAGCGACACCTCAGTCGGAGCTTTCTTT
j_call: TRBJ1-3; v_call: TRBV4-1; cdr3_length: 15; clone_size: -; d_call: TRBD1; cdr3_aa: CASSRDRAYGNTIYF; cdr3_nt: TGCGCCAGCAGCCGGGACAGGGCTTATGGAAACACCATATATTTT
j_call: TRBJ2-3; v_call: TRBV12-3/TRBV12-4; cdr3_length: 13; clone_size: -; d_call: -; cdr3_aa: CASSLRGRDTQYF; cdr3_nt: TGTGCCAGCAGTCTACGGGGGAGAGATACGCAGTATTTT
j_call: TRBJ2-2; v_call: TRBV19; cdr3_length: 14; clone_size: -; d_call: -; cdr3_aa: CASMGQGYTGELFF; cdr3_nt: TGTGCCAGTATGGGGCAGGGTTACACCGGGGAGCTGTTTTTT
j_call: TRBJ1-2; v_call: TRBV18; cdr3_length: 14; clone_size: -; d_call: -; cdr3_aa: CASSPPTGIGGYTF; cdr3_nt: TGTGCCAGCTCACCACCCACGGGGATTGGAGGCTACACCTTC
j_call: TRBJ2-7; v_call: TRBV7-3; cdr3_length: 15; clone_size: -; d_call: TRBD1; cdr3_aa: CASSLNPGTAYEQYF; cdr3_nt: TGTGCCAGCAGCTTAAACCCCGGGACAGCCTACGAGCAGTACTTC
j_call: TRBJ1-6; v_call: TRBV5-6; cdr3_length: 17; clone_size: few; d_call: TRBD1; cdr3_aa: CASSSPIRDSRNSPLHF; cdr3_nt: TGTGCCAGCAGCAGCCCAATCCGGGACAGTCGTAATTCACCCCTCCACTTT
j_call: TRBJ2-7; v_call: TRBV4-2; cdr3_length: 15; clone_size: -; d_call: TRBD1; cdr3_aa: CASSRDRGPYYEQYF; cdr3_nt: TGTGCCAGCAGCCGGGACAGGGGACCCTACTACGAGCAGTACTTC
j_call: TRBJ1-5; v_call: TRBV6-5; cdr3_length: 14; clone_size: -; d_call: TRBD1; cdr3_aa: CASVRDRGGQPQHF; cdr3_nt: TGTGCCAGCGTCCGGGACAGGGGAGGTCAGCCCCAGCATTTT
j_call: TRBJ2-1; v_call: TRBV5-1; cdr3_length: 15; clone_size: -; d_call: TRBD2; cdr3_aa: CASSLAGLDYNEQFF; cdr3_nt: TGCGCCAGCAGCTTGGCCGGACTAGATTACAATGAGCAGTTCTTC
j_call: TRBJ1-1; v_call: TRBV9; cdr3_length: 13; clone_size: -; d_call: -; cdr3_aa: CASSVGTDPEAFF; cdr3_nt: TGTGCCAGCAGCGTAGGGACTGATCCTGAAGCTTTCTTT
j_call: TRBJ1-5; v_call: TRBV5-5; cdr3_length: 15; clone_size: -; d_call: TRBD1; cdr3_aa: CASSLQPGGNQPQHF; cdr3_nt: TGTGCCAGCAGCTTGCAACCAGGGGGTAATCAGCCCCAGCATTTT
j_call: TRBJ2-7; v_call: TRBV6-6; cdr3_length: 15; clone_size: -; d_call: -; cdr3_aa: CASSYPEENSYEQYF; cdr3_nt: TGTGCCAGCAGTTACCCCGAGGAGAACTCCTACGAGCAGTACTTC
j_call: TRBJ2-1; v_call: TRBV29-1; cdr3_length: 14; clone_size: -; d_call: -; cdr3_aa: CSVENPGSYNEQFF; cdr3_nt: TGCAGCGTTGAGAACCCAGGTTCCTACAATGAGCAGTTCTTC
j_call: TRBJ1-1; v_call: TRBV5-1; cdr3_length: 15; clone_size: -; d_call: -; cdr3_aa: CASSPTTERNTEAFF; cdr3_nt: TGCGCCAGCAGCCCTACCACGGAGAGGAACACTGAAGCTTTCTTT
j_call: TRBJ2-1; v_call: TRBV18; cdr3_length: 17; clone_size: -; d_call: TRBD1; cdr3_aa: CASSPPRTGGISNEQFF; cdr3_nt: TGTGCCAGCTCACCCCCGCGGACAGGGGGGATTAGTAATGAGCAGTTCTTC
j_call: TRBJ1-1; v_call: TRBV27; cdr3_length: 13; clone_size: -; d_call: TRBD1; cdr3_aa: CASSLLGQEEAFF; cdr3_nt: TGTGCCAGCAGTTTATTGGGACAGGAGGAAGCTTTCTTT
j_call: TRBJ2-6; v_call: TRBV5-1; cdr3_length: 16; clone_size: -; d_call: -; cdr3_aa: CASSLGHTSGANVLTF; cdr3_nt: TGCGCCAGCAGCTTGGGACACACCTCTGGGGCCAACGTCCTGACTTTC
j_call: TRBJ2-7; v_call: TRBV30; cdr3_length: 11; clone_size: -; d_call: TRBD2; cdr3_aa: CAWSKSGGQYF; cdr3_nt: TGTGCCTGGAGTAAAAGCGGGGGGCAGTACTTC
j_call: TRBJ2-2; v_call: TRBV19; cdr3_length: 14; clone_size: -; d_call: TRBD1; cdr3_aa: CASNTGTGVGELFF; cdr3_nt: TGTGCCAGCAACACCGGGACAGGGGTCGGGGAGCTGTTTTTT
j_call: TRBJ2-7; v_call: TRBV7-2; cdr3_length: 14; clone_size: -; d_call: TRBD1; cdr3_aa: CASRQATGNNEQYF; cdr3_nt: TGTGCCAGCAGACAAGCGACAGGGAACAACGAGCAGTACTTC
j_call: TRBJ1-5; v_call: TRBV7-2; cdr3_length: 15; clone_size: -; d_call: -; cdr3_aa: CASSLMATANQPQHF; cdr3_nt: TGTGCCAGCAGCTTAATGGCGACAGCAAATCAGCCCCAGCATTTT
j_call: TRBJ1-5; v_call: TRBV6-1; cdr3_length: 15; clone_size: -; d_call: TRBD1; cdr3_aa: CASSDTGAGNQPQHF; cdr3_nt: TGTGCCAGCAGTGATACAGGGGCCGGCAATCAGCCCCAGCATTTT